These 19 T cell receptor beta chains came from one sample sequenced in a study of T cells after posttransplantation cyclophosphamide. Repertoires were generated with immunoSEQ multiplex PCR, while TCRdb's copy carries only in-frame clones and drops some. Reported are tens of thousands of clones, none seen only once; the ten largest carry about 2.2%. Sequences were obtained from PBMCs. The receptors shown here come from a man aged 40-55 years in good health, CMV-negative, and a related stem cell transplant donor.

This clone was seen ten or more times. The chain couples TRBV18 to TRBJ2-1; 7 nucleotides match TRBD2. The CDR3 contains 15 residues. Germline V lookup: CDR1 KGHSH, CDR2 LQKENI. Trimming removed 6 bases from V and 3 bases from J; junction bases left unmatched: 8. The CDR3, as DNA: TGTGCCAGCTCGGCTCTAGCGGCTAACTACAATGAGCAGTTCTTC. Encoded protein: CASSALAANYNEQFF.

This clone was observed a handful of times. The chain employs TRBV6-1 and TRBJ1-1, with 7 bases fitting TRBD1. Trimming removed 10 bases from V and 7 bases from J; junction bases left unmatched: 15. Germline values: CDR1 MNHNS, CDR2 SASEGT. The CDR3 length is 14 residues. The CDR3 DNA reads as TGTGCCACTATAGACTGGGGGACAGCGAATGAAGCTTTCTTT. The encoded protein is CATIDWGTANEAFF.

This clone was seen at least ten times. This chain's CDR3 is CASSRGVEQYF. DNA of the CDR3: TGTGCCAGCAGCCGGGGGGTCGAGCAGTACTTC. The rearrangement links TRBV5-6 to TRBJ2-7; 7 positions agree with TRBD2. Germline values: CDR1 SGHDT, CDR2 YYEEEE. This CDR3 comprises 11 residues. V lost 4 bases, J lost 6 bases, and 1 base stayed unmatched.

This clone has ten or more counts. The genes are TRBV18 and TRBJ2-1; 8 bases fit TRBD1. Trimming removed 2 bases from V and 6 bases from J; junction bases left unmatched: 6. The CDR3 contains 15 residues. CDR1 KGHSH and CDR2 LQKENI come from the germline V gene. This CDR3 reads CASSPRQGMSNEQFF. Written as DNA, the CDR3 is TGTGCCAGCTCACCAAGACAGGGGATGTCCAATGAGCAGTTCTTC.

This clone was detected many times. The chain recombines TRBV7-2 with TRBJ2-7; 8 bases line up with TRBD2. V lost 4 bases to trimming and J lost 3 bases; unmatched junction nucleotides: 11. The germline V gene encodes CDR1 SGHTA and CDR2 FQGNSA. CDR3 length: 16 residues. The CDR3: CASSYQYGRGGYEQYF. DNA for the CDR3: TGTGCCAGCAGCTATCAATATGGCCGGGGGGGCTACGAGCAGTACTTC.

This clone was counted many times. The V and J genes are TRBV15 and TRBJ2-7, with 12 bases matching TRBD2. With 1 base clipped from V and 3 bases from J, the junction kept 1 base outside the gene matches. This CDR3 region has 15 residues. Germline CDR1 LNHNV, CDR2 YYDKDF (reference sequence). CDR3 nucleotide sequence: TGTGCCACCAGCAGAGGGACTAGCGGGATCTACGAGCAGTACTTC. This translates into CATSRGTSGIYEQYF.

This clone was seen repeatedly, ten times or more. V usage is TRBV11-2 and J usage is TRBJ1-1; D unresolved. Deletions cut 5 bases from V and 0 bases from J, with 7 bases between. The germline gives CDR1 SGHAT, CDR2 FQNNGV. This CDR3 has 13 residues. The CDR3 spells CASSRHLNTEAFF. As DNA, the CDR3 is TGTGCCAGCAGCCGACATTTGAACACTGAAGCTTTCTTT.

Many counts were recorded for this clone. This sequence joins TRBV5-1 and TRBJ2-3; 10 bases are a match to TRBD2. V was clipped by 0 bases and J by 4 bases; unmatched bases: 14. Germline V gene lookup returns CDR1 SGHRS and CDR2 YFSETQ. This CDR3 spans 19 amino acids. The CDR3, as DNA: TGCGCCAGCAGCTTGGCCGGAGGATCTAGCGGGAGACTCGCAGATACGCAGTATTTT. This codes for CASSLAGGSSGRLADTQYF.

This clone has at least ten counts. The V gene is TRBV11-3, the J gene TRBJ2-1; TRBD1 matches at 9 bases. V shed 5 bases, J shed 6 bases, and the junction held 14 bases outside the gene matches. CDR3 size: 17 residues. In germline, CDR1 is SGHNT, CDR2 YENEEA. In DNA, the CDR3 is TGTGCCAGCAGCCCAGCAGTCGGGACAGGGTCATTCAATGAGCAGTTCTTC. Amino acids: CASSPAVGTGSFNEQFF.

The sample holds many counts of this clone. The chain recombines TRBV30 with TRBJ1-4; TRBD1 might be the D (5 bases). V gave up 8 bases and J gave up 4 bases, with 20 bases separating them. CDR1 GTSNPN and CDR2 SVGIG come from the germline V gene (reference sequence). The length of the CDR3 is 15 residues. The CDR3 protein is CALDRGGQGNEKLFF. CDR3 nucleotide sequence: TGTGCCCTGGACCGCGGTGGGCAGGGTAATGAAAAACTGTTTTTT.

The table lists this clone with many counts. The chain couples TRBV19 to TRBJ1-2, with a weak D call TRBD1 (5 bases). This CDR3 has 14 amino acids. Germline-derived CDR1 and CDR2 are LNHDA and SQIVND (reference sequence). V was cut by 4 bases and J by 4 bases, with 13 bases left in between. The DNA for the CDR3 is TGTGCCAGTAGTACCCGGGGGGATGTCTATGGCTACACCTTC. The encoded protein is CASSTRGDVYGYTF. Supplemented by reference TRBV19 and TRBJ1-2, the full variable domain reads DGGITQSPKYLFRKEGQNVTLSCEQNLNHDAMYWYRQDPGQGLRLIYYSQIVNDFQKGDIAEGYSVSREKKESFPLTVTSAQKNPTAFYLCASSTRGDVYGYTFGSGTRLTVV.

This clone has a count of ten or more. This chain joins TRBV6-1 and TRBJ2-5; 9 bases align to TRBD2. V dropped 0 bases and J dropped 4; count of bases not matched to a gene: 6. The germline CDR1 and CDR2 sequences are MNHNS and SASEGT. CDR3 size: 16 residues. CDR3 sequence (DNA): TGTGCCAGCAGTGAAGCAGGGCTAGCGGGGACAGAGACCCAGTACTTC. This gives the protein CASSEAGLAGTETQYF.

This clone was seen ten or more times. The gene calls are TRBV9 and TRBJ2-2; possibly TRBD1 for D (6 bases). There are 13 residues in the CDR3. Germline CDR1 and CDR2: SGDLS and YYNGEE. Trimming removed 0 bases from V and 6 bases from J, with 6 bases in between. The CDR3 bases are TGTGCCAGCAGCGTAGGGGGGCCCGGGGAGCTGTTTTTT. Its protein is CASSVGGPGELFF.

This clone appeared many times. The chain has TRBV7-6 and TRBJ1-5; 7 bases are shared with TRBD1. Germline assignment: CDR1 SGHVS and CDR2 FNYEAQ. V trimming: 1 base; J trimming: 4 bases; junction bases outside the gene matches: 4. The CDR3 has 15 residues. The CDR3 loop reads CASSLGQGRNQPQHF. In nucleotides, the CDR3 is TGTGCCAGCAGCTTAGGACAGGGCCGAAATCAGCCCCAGCATTTT.

This clone has ten or more counts. The chain has TRBV4-2 and TRBJ2-5, with 7 bases fitting TRBD2. The CDR3 spans 16 residues. CDR1 and CDR2 (germline): LGHNA, YNFKEQ. V lost 0 bases, J lost 2 bases, and 6 bases stayed unmatched. CDR3 sequence reads: CASSQDLPSGQETQYF. The DNA of the CDR3 is TGTGCCAGCAGCCAAGATCTTCCTAGCGGACAAGAGACCCAGTACTTC.

This clone was observed at least ten times. This rearrangement joins TRBV4-1 to TRBJ2-3, with TRBD2 identical over 8 bases. The trim removed 5 bases at V and 2 bases at J, leaving 9 bases unmatched. CDR1 and CDR2 (germline): MGHRA, YSYEKL. This CDR3 contains 16 residues. The CDR3 DNA reads TGCGCCAGCAGCACCCGGGGGGGCGGTACCACAGATACGCAGTATTTT. Translated: CASSTRGGGTTDTQYF.

This clone appeared many times. The V call is TRBV27, the J call TRBJ2-7; no clear D gene. The CDR3 has 15 amino acids. The germline CDR1 and CDR2 sequences are MNHEY and SMNVEV (reference sequence). The germline V and J ends were trimmed by 8 bases and 1 base, with 18 bases remaining between them. The CDR3 bases are TGTGCCAGCCGTCTAGAGGCCTTAAGGTCCTACGAGCAGTACTTC. This translates into CASRLEALRSYEQYF.

This clone has ten or more counts. The J gene is TRBJ1-4, the V gene TRBV7-9; D unclear. The CDR3 totals 13 residues. V lost 1 base and J 14 bases, leaving 14 bases between the germline ends. Germline V gene data show CDR1 as SEHNR and CDR2 as FQNEAQ (reference sequence). The DNA for the CDR3 is TGTGCCAGCAGCTTAGTTTCGGTACCGGGGCTGTTTTTT. Amino acid sequence: CASSLVSVPGLFF.

This clone was seen many times. The rearrangement uses TRBV19 and TRBJ1-1; possibly TRBD1 for D (5 bases). Germline V gene data show CDR1 as LNHDA and CDR2 as SQIVND (reference sequence). Trimming took 4 bases from V and 5 from J, leaving 11 bases between them. The CDR3 is 13 amino acids. This CDR3 reads CASSRAGRTEAFF. The CDR3, as DNA: TGTGCCAGTAGTAGGGCAGGGCGGACTGAAGCTTTCTTT.